A selection of T cell receptor beta chains follows, all from one sample in a study of T-cell reconstitution after alpha-beta-depleted transplantation in children. TCRdb re-analysed the PCR reads in MiXCR, keeping a single row per CDR3 protein. The sample has some 600,000 distinct CDR3 sequences; 16% are singletons. This specimen consisted of PBMCs from the stem cell graft donor, obtained from the stem cell graft. These receptors were taken from a human donor who donated a stem cell graft to a child with acute myeloid leukemia. CDR3s include the opening cysteine and the closing phenylalanine or tryptophan. The order of the fields is CDR3 DNA, CDR3 protein, V gene, clone size, D gene, J gene. The D gene is left open where the match is weak. Clone size is shown for a subset of rows, as once, few, many or a class of expanded clone.

CDR3 DNA: TGTGCCAGCAGTGAAAGGGATTCCTACAATGAGCAGTTCTTC
CDR3 protein: CASSERDSYNEQFF
V gene: TRBV25-1
clone size: NA
D gene: NA
J gene: TRBJ2-1

CDR3 DNA: TGTGCCAGCAGCTTGACCAGGGGTGGGGTTGGATACAATGAGCAGTTCTTC
CDR3 protein: CASSLTRGGVGYNEQFF
V gene: TRBV5-5
clone size: many
D gene: NA
J gene: TRBJ2-1

CDR3 DNA: TGTGCCAGCAGTCCCTATGGGGGAGGGGAGGCAGATACGCAGTATTTT
CDR3 protein: CASSPYGGGEADTQYF
V gene: TRBV27
clone size: NA
D gene: TRBD2
J gene: TRBJ2-3

CDR3 DNA: TGTGCCAGCCGACCCCACAGAAACAATGAGCAGTTCTTC
CDR3 protein: CASRPHRNNEQFF
V gene: TRBV28
clone size: NA
D gene: NA
J gene: TRBJ2-1

CDR3 DNA: TGTGCCAGCAGCTTAACCCCTGAAGCTTTCTTT
CDR3 protein: CASSLTPEAFF
V gene: TRBV7-9
clone size: few
D gene: NA
J gene: TRBJ1-1

CDR3 DNA: TGTGCCACCAGTGATTCTTGGGGGTCCTACAATGAGCAGTTCTTC
CDR3 protein: CATSDSWGSYNEQFF
V gene: TRBV24-1
clone size: few
D gene: NA
J gene: TRBJ2-1

CDR3 DNA: TGCGCCAGCAGCTTGAGGACAGGGGGTCGGACTGAAGCTTTCTTT
CDR3 protein: CASSLRTGGRTEAFF
V gene: TRBV5-1
clone size: NA
D gene: TRBD1
J gene: TRBJ1-1

CDR3 DNA: TGCAGTGCTAGAGATCCCCGGACAGGCCCTAACTATGGCTACACCTTC
CDR3 protein: CSARDPRTGPNYGYTF
V gene: TRBV20-1
clone size: many
D gene: TRBD1
J gene: TRBJ1-2

CDR3 DNA: TGTGCCAGCAGCTTGGGGTTAGCAGGGGCCACTGAAGCTTTCTTT
CDR3 protein: CASSLGLAGATEAFF
V gene: TRBV5-6
clone size: NA
D gene: NA
J gene: TRBJ1-1

CDR3 DNA: TGTGCCAGCAGTCCACATTCGAGAACTAGCACAGATACGCAGTATTTT
CDR3 protein: CASSPHSRTSTDTQYF
V gene: TRBV6-2/TRBV6-3
clone size: NA
D gene: NA
J gene: TRBJ2-3

CDR3 DNA: TGCAGTGCTAGAGCAGCGGGGGCCACGGAGGAGCAGTACTTC
CDR3 protein: CSARAAGATEEQYF
V gene: TRBV20-1
clone size: many
D gene: TRBD2
J gene: TRBJ2-7

CDR3 DNA: TGCGCCAGCAGCTTGGCCCGGGGCAGTACCTATGGCTACACCTTC
CDR3 protein: CASSLARGSTYGYTF
V gene: TRBV5-1
clone size: once
D gene: NA
J gene: TRBJ1-2

CDR3 DNA: TGTGCCAGCAGCACCGGTTGGGGCGGGGATTCACCCCTCCACTTT
CDR3 protein: CASSTGWGGDSPLHF
V gene: TRBV11-2
clone size: NA
D gene: NA
J gene: TRBJ1-6

CDR3 DNA: TGCGCCAGCAGCTTATCGGGGACTGAGTACAATGAGCAGTTCTTC
CDR3 protein: CASSLSGTEYNEQFF
V gene: TRBV5-1
clone size: few
D gene: NA
J gene: TRBJ2-1

CDR3 DNA: TGTGCCAGCAGCTTTGCCGCTAGCGGGGGGGCCAATGAGCAGTTCTTC
CDR3 protein: CASSFAASGGANEQFF
V gene: TRBV7-2
clone size: NA
D gene: TRBD2
J gene: TRBJ2-1

CDR3 DNA: TGCAGTGCTAGAGGGACCTTCGCGGGACAGGGCCTCAATGAGCAGTTCTTC
CDR3 protein: CSARGTFAGQGLNEQFF
V gene: TRBV20-1
clone size: many
D gene: TRBD1
J gene: TRBJ2-1

CDR3 DNA: TGTGCCAGCAGCCAAAACGATAACACTGAAGCTTTCTTT
CDR3 protein: CASSQNDNTEAFF
V gene: TRBV3-1
clone size: NA
D gene: NA
J gene: TRBJ1-1

CDR3 DNA: TGTGCCAGCAGTTACTCAGGGGGCTTTGACTATGGCTACACCTTC
CDR3 protein: CASSYSGGFDYGYTF
V gene: TRBV6-5
clone size: few
D gene: TRBD1
J gene: TRBJ1-2

CDR3 DNA: TGTGCCAGCACTTGGCAGCTACAAGAGACCCAGTACTTC
CDR3 protein: CASTWQLQETQYF
V gene: TRBV12-3/TRBV12-4
clone size: many
D gene: NA
J gene: TRBJ2-5

CDR3 DNA: TGTGCCAGCAGCTCAACACTCGTGGAGACCCAGTACTTC
CDR3 protein: CASSSTLVETQYF
V gene: TRBV7-2
clone size: many
D gene: NA
J gene: TRBJ2-5

CDR3 DNA: TGTGCCAGCAGCCAAGCCCAGGGTGGTGAGCAGTTCTTC
CDR3 protein: CASSQAQGGEQFF
V gene: TRBV4-2
clone size: many
D gene: NA
J gene: TRBJ2-1

CDR3 DNA: TGCAGTGCAACCGGGACTAGCGGGGGGGCTATAGGCTCAGATACGCAGTATTTT
CDR3 protein: CSATGTSGGAIGSDTQYF
V gene: TRBV20-1
clone size: NA
D gene: TRBD2
J gene: TRBJ2-3

CDR3 DNA: TGCAGTGCTAGAGATCGAGGGCCGGGCCCCGGGGACACTGAAGCTTTCTTT
CDR3 protein: CSARDRGPGPGDTEAFF
V gene: TRBV20-1
clone size: few
D gene: NA
J gene: TRBJ1-1

CDR3 DNA: TGTGCCAGCAGCCCTCGGACGACGAATCAGCCCCAGCATTTT
CDR3 protein: CASSPRTTNQPQHF
V gene: TRBV7-8
clone size: NA
D gene: NA
J gene: TRBJ1-5

CDR3 DNA: TGTGCCAGCAGCTTAACAAACTTACCGAACACCGGGGAGCTGTTTTTT
CDR3 protein: CASSLTNLPNTGELFF
V gene: TRBV7-8
clone size: few
D gene: NA
J gene: TRBJ2-2

CDR3 DNA: TGTGCCACCAGCAGAGAAAAGGGGGTGAGGCCTTCTGGAAACACCATATATTTT
CDR3 protein: CATSREKGVRPSGNTIYF
V gene: TRBV15
clone size: many
D gene: NA
J gene: TRBJ1-3

CDR3 DNA: TGCGCCAGCAGCTTTGGGACGGATTCCTACGAGCAGTACTTC
CDR3 protein: CASSFGTDSYEQYF
V gene: TRBV5-1
clone size: many
D gene: NA
J gene: TRBJ2-7

CDR3 DNA: TGTGCCAGCAGCTTTTCTGTAGGTTGGACCCTCCAAGAGACCCAGTACTTC
CDR3 protein: CASSFSVGWTLQETQYF
V gene: TRBV5-6
clone size: many
D gene: NA
J gene: TRBJ2-5

CDR3 DNA: TGCGCCAGCAGCCCGGTGGTGGAAATGGGCGATGAGCAGTTCTTC
CDR3 protein: CASSPVVEMGDEQFF
V gene: TRBV4-1
clone size: few
D gene: NA
J gene: TRBJ2-1

CDR3 DNA: TGTGCCAGCAGTTACTCGGAGGTTGAAGCTTTCTTT
CDR3 protein: CASSYSEVEAFF
V gene: TRBV6-2/TRBV6-3
clone size: NA
D gene: NA
J gene: TRBJ1-1

CDR3 DNA: TGCAGTGCTAGAGATCCTCTAGGGACTAGCACAGATACGCAGTATTTT
CDR3 protein: CSARDPLGTSTDTQYF
V gene: TRBV20-1
clone size: many
D gene: NA
J gene: TRBJ2-3

CDR3 DNA: TGTGCCAGCTCCCAGGGACAGGGGGCTTTGGAGCAGTTCTTC
CDR3 protein: CASSQGQGALEQFF
V gene: TRBV18
clone size: many
D gene: TRBD1
J gene: TRBJ2-1

CDR3 DNA: TGCGCCAGCAGCTTGGCCGGGGCCGGCCGGTCACCCCTCCACTTT
CDR3 protein: CASSLAGAGRSPLHF
V gene: TRBV5-1
clone size: many
D gene: NA
J gene: TRBJ1-6

CDR3 DNA: TGTGCCAGCAGCTTTGTACCCTTAAAAGAGACCCAGTACTTC
CDR3 protein: CASSFVPLKETQYF
V gene: TRBV5-5
clone size: NA
D gene: NA
J gene: TRBJ2-5

CDR3 DNA: TGTGCCAGCAGCTTTGGACTAGCGGGGGGGGAGACCCAGTACTTC
CDR3 protein: CASSFGLAGGETQYF
V gene: TRBV7-9
clone size: NA
D gene: TRBD2
J gene: TRBJ2-5

CDR3 DNA: TGCAGTGCTAGAGAGCCCCGGGTGACTGAAGCTTTCTTT
CDR3 protein: CSAREPRVTEAFF
V gene: TRBV20-1
clone size: NA
D gene: NA
J gene: TRBJ1-1

CDR3 DNA: TGTGCCAGCACTACAGGGGGCGCGAGAGCCGGGGAGCTGTTTTTT
CDR3 protein: CASTTGGARAGELFF
V gene: TRBV6-1
clone size: many
D gene: TRBD1
J gene: TRBJ2-2

CDR3 DNA: TGCAGCGCGGGGCTAGCGGGATTGGAGACCCAGTACTTC
CDR3 protein: CSAGLAGLETQYF
V gene: TRBV29-1
clone size: many
D gene: TRBD2
J gene: TRBJ2-5

CDR3 DNA: TGTGCCAGCAGCACCCACCAATTTCGACGGAGGGAAAGTGAAAAACTGTTTTTT
CDR3 protein: CASSTHQFRRRESEKLFF
V gene: TRBV5-5
clone size: few
D gene: NA
J gene: TRBJ1-4

CDR3 DNA: TGTGCCAGCAGCTTAGGGGGCCCAGGGTTGGAGACCCAGTACTTC
CDR3 protein: CASSLGGPGLETQYF
V gene: TRBV7-2
clone size: few
D gene: NA
J gene: TRBJ2-5

CDR3 DNA: TGTGCCAGCAGTGAATCGGGTTCGAGCAACACTGAAGCTTTCTTT
CDR3 protein: CASSESGSSNTEAFF
V gene: TRBV25-1
clone size: many
D gene: NA
J gene: TRBJ1-1

CDR3 DNA: TGTGCCAGCAGACTTGGCGGGGGGCACTACGAGCAGTACTTC
CDR3 protein: CASRLGGGHYEQYF
V gene: TRBV27
clone size: NA
D gene: TRBD2
J gene: TRBJ2-7

CDR3 DNA: TGTGCCAGCAGCTCCTTCGGGACAGTTAATTCACCCCTCCACTTT
CDR3 protein: CASSSFGTVNSPLHF
V gene: TRBV12-3/TRBV12-4
clone size: NA
D gene: TRBD1
J gene: TRBJ1-6

CDR3 DNA: TGCTGGGCTAGAGTACGGGAACAGGGGTTAGGAAGTTGGAGTGAAAAACTGTTTTTT
CDR3 protein: CWARVREQGLGSWSEKLFF
V gene: TRBV20-1
clone size: NA
D gene: TRBD1
J gene: TRBJ1-4

CDR3 DNA: TGTGCCAGCAGCGCATCCGGGACAGGCGGATACGAGCAGTACTTC
CDR3 protein: CASSASGTGGYEQYF
V gene: TRBV7-9
clone size: once
D gene: TRBD1
J gene: TRBJ2-7

CDR3 DNA: TGCAGCGTGTCGGGACGGACGACCTATGGCTACACCTTC
CDR3 protein: CSVSGRTTYGYTF
V gene: TRBV29-1
clone size: many
D gene: NA
J gene: TRBJ1-2

CDR3 DNA: TGCAGTGCTAGAGAAAGAGGGGCAGGGAGTGGTTGGCCCCTCCACTTT
CDR3 protein: CSARERGAGSGWPLHF
V gene: TRBV20-1
clone size: many
D gene: NA
J gene: TRBJ1-6

CDR3 DNA: TGTGCCAGCAGCCCCCCCGGCAGCAGCTCTGGGGCCAACGTACTGACTTTC
CDR3 protein: CASSPPGSSSGANVLTF
V gene: TRBV11-1
clone size: NA
D gene: NA
J gene: TRBJ2-6